Presented here are 10 T cell receptor beta chains from one specimen sequenced in a study of cytomegalovirus exposure and HLA in healthy donors. PCR employed 60 Vbeta and 13 Jbeta primers. Clones were sequenced by immunoSEQ multiplex PCR, and TCRdb holds only the in-frame ones, with some missing. Counted here are roughly 100,000 clones, under 85% occurring once; the ten biggest clones make up under 4.5%. Material for sequencing was PBMCs. The receptor source for this set is a man aged 45-65 years in good health and CMV-seropositive.

V usage is TRBV2 and J usage is TRBJ2-4, with D maybe TRBD2 (5 bases). In germline, CDR1 is SNHLY, CDR2 FYNNEI. The CDR3 consists of 13 residues. V was trimmed by 7 bases and J by 4 bases, leaving 11 bases between them. DNA for the CDR3: TGTGCCAGCACTGCTCGGGGTAAAAACATTCAGTACTTC. This codes for CASTARGKNIQYF.

This sequence joins TRBV11-2 and TRBJ2-5, with 8 bases lining up with TRBD1. This CDR3 spans 15 amino acids. Germline assignment: CDR1 SGHAT and CDR2 FQNNGV. V gave up 6 bases and J gave up 1 base; unmatched junction bases: 7. Written as DNA, the CDR3 is TGTGCCAGCAGTGGGACAGGAAACTTCCAAGAGACCCAGTACTTC. The encoded protein is CASSGTGNFQETQYF.

J is TRBJ2-7 and V is TRBV6-5; the match to TRBD2 covers 7 bases. V was clipped by 4 bases and J by 9 bases; unmatched bases: 15. CDR1 is MNHEY, CDR2 SVGAGI, per germline. This CDR3 spans 15 amino acids. CDR3 region: CASSLAGDYLGGQYF. In DNA, the CDR3 is TGTGCCAGCAGTTTAGCGGGTGATTACCTCGGGGGGCAGTACTTC.

The CDR3 loop is CASTESEGAGELFF. The CDR3 DNA sequence: TGTGCCAGCACCGAATCTGAAGGGGCCGGGGAGCTGTTTTTT. J is TRBJ2-2 and V is TRBV6-6; D is perhaps TRBD1 (5 bases). Trimming stripped 7 bases from V and 6 bases from J, with 15 bases between. The CDR3 is 14 amino acids. Germline V gene data show CDR1 as MNHNY and CDR2 as SVGAGI (reference sequence).

V is TRBV7-2 and J is TRBJ2-3; D might be TRBD2 (5 bases). CDR1 is SGHTA and CDR2 is FQGNSA in the germline V gene. The germline V and J ends were trimmed by 8 bases and 2 bases, with 14 bases remaining between them. CDR3 length: 14 residues. As DNA, the CDR3 is TGTGCCAGCCACCGCGGAGGATACACAGATACGCAGTATTTT. Residues: CASHRGGYTDTQYF.

V usage is TRBV28 and J usage is TRBJ1-2; 8 positions agree with TRBD1. The CDR3 contains 16 residues. Trimming removed 4 bases from V and 2 bases from J; junction bases left unmatched: 9. The germline V gene encodes CDR1 MDHEN and CDR2 SYDVKM. CDR3 loop: CASSSVPGQENYGYTF. Written as DNA, the CDR3 is TGTGCCAGCAGTTCCGTCCCGGGACAGGAGAACTATGGCTACACCTTC.

The J gene is TRBJ1-1, the V gene TRBV14; perhaps TRBD1 as D (5 bases). CDR3 length: 14 residues. The V end lost 4 bases, the J end lost 0 bases, and 9 bases lay between the germline ends. Per germline, CDR1 SGHDN and CDR2 FVKESK. This CDR3 is CASSLGHMNTEAFF. CDR3 coding DNA: TGTGCCAGCAGCCTGGGGCACATGAACACTGAAGCTTTCTTT. Together with reference TRBV14 and TRBJ1-1, the CDR3 gives the full variable domain: EAGVTQFPSHSVIEKGQTVTLRCDPISGHDNLYWYRRVMGKEIKFLLHFVKESKQDESGMPNNRFLAERTGGTYSTLKVQPAELEDSGVYFCASSLGHMNTEAFFGQGTRLTVV.

The rearrangement joins TRBV30 to TRBJ1-2; 7 nucleotides align to TRBD1. V dropped 7 bases and J dropped 8; count of bases not matched to a gene: 7. CDR1 GTSNPN and CDR2 SVGIG come from the germline V gene (reference sequence). This CDR3 has 11 residues. The chain's CDR3 is CASRQGGGYTF. The CDR3 DNA reads TGTGCCTCCCGACAGGGAGGCGGCTACACCTTC.

The chain links TRBV2 to TRBJ2-3, with 7 bases that match TRBD1. The CDR3 runs 17 residues. Germline trimming cut 2 bases from V and 0 bases from J; bases unmatched to any gene: 8. Germline CDR1 is SNHLY and CDR2 is FYNNEI. CDR3 residues: CASSETQTGPSTDTQYF. The DNA for the CDR3 is TGTGCCAGCAGTGAAACCCAGACAGGGCCCAGCACAGATACGCAGTATTTT.

The chain is built from TRBV21-1 and TRBJ1-4. TRBV21-1 has pseudogene status. This CDR3 spans 16 amino acids. The CDR3: CASSKAWRVEGEKLFF. CDR3 DNA: TGTGCCAGCAGCAAAGCGTGGAGGGTAGAGGGTGAAAAACTGTTTTTT.